This T cell receptor beta chain was sequenced during a study of cytomegalovirus exposure and HLA in healthy donors. The wider study: Roughly 180 million T cells yielded around 100 million unique TCR beta sequences, as an earlier analysis found.

All donors participated as healthy donors of bone marrow. PCR involved 60 Vbeta and 13 Jbeta primers. Some clones are missing from TCRdb's copy, which holds only in-frame ones; the method was immunoSEQ multiplex PCR. The table has around 85,000 clones, about 69% seen once; the top ten hold 4% to 5%. Germline V CDR1 and CDR2: SEHNR, FQNEAQ (reference sequence). The CDR3 covers 19 residues. With 4 bases clipped from V and 0 bases from J, the junction kept 9 bases outside the gene matches. The chain is built from TRBV7-9 and TRBJ2-3, with 14 bases that match TRBD2. The sequencing input was PBMCs. This receptor was identified in a man aged 55 to 70 in good health and CMV-seronegative. CDR3 in DNA: TGTGCCAGCAGCTGGGCGACTAGCGGGGGGGCGATCAGCACAGATACGCAGTATTTT. Encoded protein: CASSWATSGGAISTDTQYF. Combining the CDR3 with reference TRBV7-9 and TRBJ2-3 gives the whole variable domain DTGVSQNPRHKITKRGQNVTFRCDPISEHNRLYWYRQTLGQGPEFLTYFQNEAQLEKSRLLSDRFSAERPKGSFSTLEIQRTEQGDSAMYLCASSWATSGGAISTDTQYFGPGTRLTVL.